Listed below are T cell receptor beta chains from one sample, sequenced in a study of regulatory T cells in long-lasting Graves disease. TCRdb reprocessed the multiplex PCR reads with MiXCR, giving one entry per CDR3 protein. The data show more than 450,000 distinct CDR3 sequences, with 9.5% to 15% seen just once and around 9.3% held by the top ten. Separately, the same data were catalogued under a study of T cells in Graves' hyperthyroidism and ophthalmopathy.

Here the sequenced sample was peripheral blood mononuclear cells (PBMCs), taken at new diagnosis, from a patient treated with antithyroid drugs. The receptors shown here come from a woman aged 30 to 39 with Graves disease. Each CDR3 is given with its conserved first and last residue. Each record gives: J gene, V gene, clone size, D gene, CDR3 protein, CDR3 DNA. The D gene is left open where the match is weak. The size field is filled for only some rows; it gives once, few, many or a size class.

J gene: TRBJ2-5
V gene: TRBV7-9
clone size: many
D gene: -
CDR3 protein: CASSPVGAQDERAQYF
CDR3 DNA: TGTGCCAGCAGCCCCGTCGGGGCACAGGACGAGAGGGCCCAGTACTTC

J gene: TRBJ2-7
V gene: TRBV11-3
clone size: many
D gene: TRBD1
CDR3 protein: CASSSRTGFSEQYF
CDR3 DNA: TGTGCCAGCAGCTCCCGGACAGGTTTTAGCGAGCAGTACTTC

J gene: TRBJ2-3
V gene: TRBV12-3/TRBV12-4
clone size: many
D gene: -
CDR3 protein: CASIQTHGRTDTQYF
CDR3 DNA: TGTGCCAGCATCCAAACTCACGGGAGAACCGATACGCAGTATTTT

J gene: TRBJ2-7
V gene: TRBV20-1
clone size: many
D gene: -
CDR3 protein: CSAAGPTFEQYF
CDR3 DNA: TGCAGTGCTGCCGGACCGACTTTCGAGCAGTACTTC

J gene: TRBJ2-7
V gene: TRBV2
clone size: many
D gene: -
CDR3 protein: CASSGSGYEQYF
CDR3 DNA: TGTGCCAGCAGTGGATCGGGCTACGAGCAGTACTTC

J gene: TRBJ2-1
V gene: TRBV30
clone size: many
D gene: -
CDR3 protein: CAWSVLIFRNEQFF
CDR3 DNA: TGTGCCTGGAGTGTACTAATCTTTAGGAATGAGCAGTTCTTC

J gene: TRBJ1-6
V gene: TRBV11-3
clone size: many
D gene: -
CDR3 protein: CASSSRGGAGSPLHF
CDR3 DNA: TGTGCCAGCAGCTCCAGAGGGGGGGCTGGGTCACCCCTCCACTTT

J gene: TRBJ2-6
V gene: TRBV11-2
clone size: many
D gene: TRBD1
CDR3 protein: CASSSPGTGPSLGANVLTF
CDR3 DNA: TGTGCCAGCAGCTCTCCCGGGACAGGACCCTCTCTAGGGGCCAACGTCCTGACTTTC

J gene: TRBJ2-5
V gene: TRBV5-1
clone size: many
D gene: -
CDR3 protein: CASSLVVGTAETQYF
CDR3 DNA: TGCGCCAGCAGCTTGGTCGTAGGGACCGCGGAGACCCAGTACTTC

J gene: TRBJ1-5
V gene: TRBV18
clone size: few
D gene: -
CDR3 protein: CASSPYPVTNQPQHF
CDR3 DNA: TGTGCCAGCTCACCTTATCCGGTGACTAATCAGCCCCAGCATTTT

J gene: TRBJ1-3
V gene: TRBV30
clone size: few
D gene: TRBD1
CDR3 protein: CAWSSQTGAPPGNTIYF
CDR3 DNA: TGTGCCTGGAGTTCCCAGACAGGGGCTCCGCCTGGAAACACCATATATTTT

J gene: TRBJ1-6
V gene: TRBV6-2/TRBV6-3
clone size: -
D gene: -
CDR3 protein: CASTKKRGSPLHF
CDR3 DNA: TGTGCCAGCACAAAGAAGCGGGGTTCACCCCTCCACTTT

J gene: TRBJ1-1
V gene: TRBV6-2/TRBV6-3
clone size: many
D gene: -
CDR3 protein: CASSLRDGRIGTEAFF
CDR3 DNA: TGTGCCAGCAGTCTACGGGACGGGCGGATTGGAACTGAAGCTTTCTTT

J gene: TRBJ2-5
V gene: TRBV2
clone size: many
D gene: -
CDR3 protein: CASSELAGETQYF
CDR3 DNA: TGTGCCAGCAGTGAACTCGCCGGGGAGACCCAGTACTTC

J gene: TRBJ2-1
V gene: TRBV25-1
clone size: many
D gene: TRBD2
CDR3 protein: CASSESGTSHLEQFF
CDR3 DNA: TGTGCCAGCAGTGAATCCGGGACTAGTCATCTCGAGCAGTTCTTC

J gene: TRBJ1-1
V gene: TRBV10-3
clone size: many
D gene: -
CDR3 protein: CAISRGGGTEAFF
CDR3 DNA: TGTGCCATCAGCCGAGGAGGGGGGACTGAAGCTTTCTTT

J gene: TRBJ1-1
V gene: TRBV29-1
clone size: once
D gene: -
CDR3 protein: CSAGKAEAFF
CDR3 DNA: TGCAGCGCTGGGAAAGCAGAAGCTTTCTTT

J gene: TRBJ1-5
V gene: TRBV20-1
clone size: -
D gene: -
CDR3 protein: CSAQTGNQPQHF
CDR3 DNA: TGCAGTGCTCAGACAGGCAATCAGCCCCAGCATTTT

J gene: TRBJ2-7
V gene: TRBV29-1
clone size: many
D gene: -
CDR3 protein: CSARVEYEQYF
CDR3 DNA: TGCAGCGCGAGGGTGGAATACGAGCAGTACTTC

J gene: TRBJ2-5
V gene: TRBV4-3
clone size: many
D gene: -
CDR3 protein: CASSQSRESGQTQYF
CDR3 DNA: TGCGCCAGCAGCCAATCACGGGAAAGTGGACAGACCCAGTACTTC

J gene: TRBJ2-7
V gene: TRBV7-9
clone size: many
D gene: -
CDR3 protein: CASSHDPGDEQYF
CDR3 DNA: TGTGCCAGCAGCCACGATCCAGGGGACGAGCAGTACTTC

J gene: TRBJ2-7
V gene: TRBV18
clone size: many
D gene: -
CDR3 protein: CASSPRQESYEQYF
CDR3 DNA: TGTGCCAGCTCACCAAGACAGGAGTCCTACGAGCAGTACTTC

J gene: TRBJ1-2
V gene: TRBV12-3/TRBV12-4
clone size: many
D gene: -
CDR3 protein: CASSFASRNYGYTF
CDR3 DNA: TGTGCCAGCAGTTTTGCGTCCCGTAACTATGGCTACACCTTC